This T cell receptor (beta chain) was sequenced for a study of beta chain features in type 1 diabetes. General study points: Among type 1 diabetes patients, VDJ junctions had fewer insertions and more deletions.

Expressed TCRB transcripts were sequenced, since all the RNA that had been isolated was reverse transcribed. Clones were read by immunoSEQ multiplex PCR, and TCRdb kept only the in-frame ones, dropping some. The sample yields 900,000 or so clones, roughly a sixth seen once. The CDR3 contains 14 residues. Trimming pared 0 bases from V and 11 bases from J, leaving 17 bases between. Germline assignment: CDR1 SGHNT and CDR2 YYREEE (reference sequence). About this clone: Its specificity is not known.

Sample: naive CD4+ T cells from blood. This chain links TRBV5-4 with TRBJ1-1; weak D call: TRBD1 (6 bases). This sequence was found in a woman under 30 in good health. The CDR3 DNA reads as TGTGCCAGCAGCTTGGACAGGGCGAACCGCAGGGCTTTCTTT. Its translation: CASSLDRANRRAFF.